The 20 T cell receptor beta chains reported below all come from one sample, sequenced in a study of T cells in Graves' hyperthyroidism and ophthalmopathy. RNA transcripts served as the template for amplifying TCR beta CDR3 regions. With the HTBI primer set, the TCR CDR3 went through a first round of RT-PCR. Using its own MiXCR run on the multiplex PCR reads, TCRdb lists one record per CDR3 protein. The table shows about 400,000 distinct CDR3 sequences, with roughly an eighth occurring only once. Sequenced sample: blood. Receptors originate from a middle-aged man with Graves' ophthalmopathy.

The chain combines TRBV19 with TRBJ1-1; a weak D match, TRBD1 (6 bases). The CDR3 runs 13 residues. The germline gives CDR1 LNHDA, CDR2 SQIVND (reference sequence). V shed 4 bases and J shed 6 bases, with 12 bases lying between them. DNA of the CDR3: TGTGCCAGTAGTACAACACAGGGTGCTGAAGCTTTCTTT. It translates to CASSTTQGAEAFF.

This clonotype turned up a few times. The V and J genes are TRBV29-1 and TRBJ1-1, with D maybe TRBD1 (6 bases). This CDR3 has 11 residues. The germline V and J ends were trimmed by 6 bases and 6 bases, with 11 bases remaining between them. Germline V gene sequence: CDR1 SQVTM, CDR2 ANQGSEA. CDR3 coding DNA: TGCAGCGTCAGCAGGGGTGCTGAAGCTTTCTTT. Protein: CSVSRGAEAFF.

This clonotype was observed many times. The CDR3 protein is CAWSSGTVAKNIQYF. As DNA, the CDR3 is TGTGCCTGGAGCTCCGGGACAGTAGCCAAAAACATTCAGTACTTC. This chain links TRBV30 with TRBJ2-4; 7 bases fit TRBD1. The CDR3 sequence is 15 residues long. Trimming removed 3 bases from V and 0 bases from J; junction bases left unmatched: 5. Looked up from germline, CDR1 is GTSNPN and CDR2 is SVGIG (reference sequence).

This clonotype was recorded at least ten times. The V and J genes are TRBV20-1 and TRBJ2-2; D remains ambiguous. Trimming stripped 0 bases from V and 5 bases from J, with 4 bases between. The CDR3 is made up of 12 amino acids. Per the germline V gene, CDR1 is DFQATT and CDR2 is SNEGSKA (reference sequence). The CDR3 region is CSAREGTGELFF. The CDR3 DNA reads as TGCAGTGCTAGAGAGGGGACCGGGGAGCTGTTTTTT.

This clonotype appeared many times. The CDR3 spells CASSPRGGHGYTF. CDR3 DNA: TGTGCCAGCAGCCCGAGGGGGGGGCATGGCTACACCTTC. The V call is TRBV3-1, the J call TRBJ1-2; perhaps TRBD1 as D (6 bases). With 4 bases removed from V and 6 bases from J, the gap between germline ends came to 12 bases. The CDR3 runs 13 residues. The germline CDR1 and CDR2 sequences are LGHDT and YNNKEL (reference sequence).

The chain combines TRBV7-9 with TRBJ2-1; D is unclear. The germline V gene encodes CDR1 SEHNR and CDR2 FQNEAQ (reference sequence). The CDR3 loop spans 14 amino acids. Deletions cut 2 bases from V and 10 bases from J, with 15 bases between. CDR3 loop: CASSLIGLLGEQFF. The CDR3 DNA reads as TGTGCCAGCAGCTTAATCGGCCTTTTGGGAGAGCAGTTCTTC. The full variable domain, completed using reference TRBV7-9 and TRBJ2-1, is DTGVSQNPRHKITKRGQNVTFRCDPISEHNRLYWYRQTLGQGPEFLTYFQNEAQLEKSRLLSDRFSAERPKGSFSTLEIQRTEQGDSAMYLCASSLIGLLGEQFFGPGTRLTVL.

This clonotype was seen repeatedly, ten times or more. The chain has TRBV2 and TRBJ2-5; 10 positions match TRBD2. Unmatched junction bases numbered 7, after V lost 10 bases and J lost 5 bases. CDR1 and CDR2 from the germline V gene are SNHLY and FYNNEI. The CDR3 runs to 13 residues. Written as DNA, the CDR3 is TGTGCCATCCAAGGACTAGCGGTCGAGACCCAGTACTTC. It translates to CAIQGLAVETQYF.

This clonotype was detected only a few times. The gene calls are TRBV6-1 and TRBJ2-7; the D is unclear. The ends were cut back, 6 bases at V and 2 bases at J, with 14 bases in the middle. The CDR3 is 14 residues long. CDR1 is MNHNS and CDR2 is SASEGT in the germline V gene. The DNA for the CDR3 is TGTGCCAGCAGCAAGGCCGGACGGGCCTACGAGCAGTACTTC. This translates into CASSKAGRAYEQYF.

The CDR3 loop is CASSQVQGRGSGNTIYF. The DNA for the CDR3 is TGTGCCAGCAGCCAAGTTCAGGGCAGAGGCTCTGGAAACACCATATATTTT. The chain couples TRBV3-1 to TRBJ1-3, with TRBD1 as a possible D gene (5 bases). The CDR3 loop spans 17 amino acids. Deletions cut 1 base from V and 0 bases from J, with 13 bases between. Germline lookup yields CDR1 LGHDT and CDR2 YNNKEL (reference sequence).

The rearrangement uses TRBV7-9 and TRBJ2-3, with 12 bases that match TRBD2. CDR3 size: 17 residues. From germline, CDR1 is SEHNR and CDR2 FQNEAQ (reference sequence). J lost 6 bases, V lost 5 bases, and 12 bases had no gene match. The CDR3 is CASSVGLAGGPGDTQYF. CDR3 DNA: TGTGCCAGCAGCGTTGGGCTAGCGGGAGGGCCAGGGGATACGCAGTATTTT.

This chain connects TRBV5-1 to TRBJ2-2, with D perhaps TRBD2 (5 bases). Germline values: CDR1 SGHRS, CDR2 YFSETQ. The CDR3 runs to 15 residues. The V gene lost 1 base and the J gene lost 1 base, with 8 bases spanning the gap. CDR3 sequence reads: CASSLRAVNTGELFF. CDR3 nucleotide sequence: TGCGCCAGCAGCTTGCGAGCGGTGAACACCGGGGAGCTGTTTTTT.

This clonotype has at least ten counts. This chain links TRBV28 with TRBJ2-7; D remains ambiguous. This CDR3 is 15 amino acids long. Trimming took off 2 bases at V and 2 bases at J, with 13 bases between the two ends. Germline CDR1 reads MDHEN; CDR2 reads SYDVKM. CDR3 loop: CASSLTAGRTYEQYF. DNA for the CDR3: TGTGCCAGCAGTTTAACGGCCGGTAGAACCTACGAGCAGTACTTC.

This clonotype was found many times. The chain combines TRBV11-3 with TRBJ2-5; D may be TRBD1 (6 bases). The germline V gene has CDR1 SGHNT and CDR2 YENEEA. Trimming took off 4 bases at V and 4 bases at J, with 16 bases between the two ends. This CDR3 has 15 amino acids. The CDR3 nucleotides are TGTGCCAGCAGCTCCCAGGGGTGGATGTCAGAGACCCAGTACTTC. It codes for CASSSQGWMSETQYF.

This clonotype was counted ten times or more. J is TRBJ1-5 and V is TRBV6-2 or TRBV6-3; weak D call: TRBD1 (6 bases). CDR3 length equals 14 residues. V lost 4 bases and J lost 1, with 8 bases in between. Germline CDR1 MNHEY, CDR2 SVGEGT. CDR3 sequence reads: CASSSGASNQPQHF. The CDR3 nucleotides read TGTGCCAGCAGTTCAGGGGCCAGCAATCAGCCCCAGCATTTT.

This clonotype showed up many times. This chain connects TRBV11-1 to TRBJ1-6; D is possibly TRBD1 (5 bases). The ends were cut back, 1 base at V and 7 bases at J, with 8 bases in the middle. Germline V gives CDR1 SGHAT, CDR2 FQDESV (reference sequence). The CDR3 is 14 residues long. The CDR3 DNA reads TGTGCCAGCAGCTTAGAAAGGGACAATTCACCCCTCCACTTT. Protein sequence: CASSLERDNSPLHF.

This clonotype has a handful of counts. The gene calls are TRBV5-1 and TRBJ1-5; D unclear. The length of the CDR3 is 13 residues. Germline CDR1 SGHRS, CDR2 YFSETQ. The V end was cut by 0 bases, the J end by 5 bases, with 6 bases between. CDR3 in DNA: TGCGCCAGCAGCTTGGATGTGGATCAGCCCCAGCATTTT. Residues: CASSLDVDQPQHF.

In its sample, this clonotype was seen a few times. This sequence joins TRBV2 and TRBJ2-1; D is uncertain. The CDR3 sequence is 14 residues long. V lost 3 bases and J 5 bases, leaving 11 bases between the germline ends. Germline CDR1 reads SNHLY; CDR2 reads FYNNEI. This chain's CDR3 is CASSDAIWDNEQFF. CDR3 DNA: TGTGCCAGCAGTGATGCGATCTGGGACAATGAGCAGTTCTTC.

The chain combines TRBV4-1 with TRBJ2-7, with D uncertain. This CDR3 has 14 residues. CDR1 is MGHRA and CDR2 is YSYEKL in the germline V gene. Between the trimmed V and J ends, which lost 4 bases and 2 bases, there was a span of 12 bases. CDR3 nucleotides: TGCGCCAGCAGCCGGGTAGGGTCGCCCTACGAGCAGTACTTC. Translated, it gives CASSRVGSPYEQYF.

This clonotype was seen repeatedly, ten times or more. The CDR3, as DNA: TGCAGTGCTATACAGGGCTACGAGCAGTACTTC. Its protein is CSAIQGYEQYF. The genes are TRBV20-1 and TRBJ2-7, with D perhaps TRBD1 (6 bases). V lost 4 bases and J lost 3, with 7 bases in between. Germline V gene data show CDR1 as DFQATT and CDR2 as SNEGSKA (reference sequence). This CDR3 has 11 residues.

V gene TRBV9 combines with J gene TRBJ2-5, with TRBD1 matching over 8 bases. J lost 5 bases, V lost 3 bases, and 6 bases had no gene match. Germline lookup yields CDR1 SGDLS and CDR2 YYNGEE. This CDR3 is 14 amino acids long. The CDR3 nucleotides are TGTGCCAGCAGCGCGGCTCAGGGGGCCGAGACCCAGTACTTC. Translating it yields CASSAAQGAETQYF.